Listed here are 31 T cell receptor beta chains from one sample, sequenced in a study of T cell responses to AZD1222 COVID-19 vaccine. Generated by immunoSEQ multiplex PCR, the TCRdb table keeps only in-frame clones and is missing some. The data contain 150,000 to 190,000 clones, approximately 91% of them seen just once; the ten biggest clones take up under 8%. Sequencing was performed on peripheral blood, taken after recovery from COVID-19. Receptor source: an adult who had recovered from COVID-19.

The chain has TRBV9 and TRBJ2-5; 12 nucleotides align to TRBD2. There are 16 residues in the CDR3. V trimming: 3 bases; J trimming: 6 bases; junction bases outside the gene matches: 9. Germline lookup yields CDR1 SGDLS and CDR2 YYNGEE. The CDR3: CASSADWTSGVKTQYF. In DNA, the CDR3 is TGTGCCAGCAGCGCCGACTGGACTAGCGGGGTAAAGACCCAGTACTTC.

The chain combines TRBV2 with TRBJ1-2, with 7 bases that match TRBD1. This CDR3 is 14 amino acids long. The germline V gene has CDR1 SNHLY and CDR2 FYNNEI. With V trimmed by 4 bases and J by 1 base, 3 bases remained unmatched. CDR3 bases: TGTGCCAGCAGTGGGAGGGGGCGTAACTATGGCTACACCTTC. Translating it yields CASSGRGRNYGYTF.

The chain couples TRBV5-6 to TRBJ1-4; D gene unclear. The ends were cut back, 1 base at V and 0 bases at J, with 10 bases in the middle. Germline CDR1 reads SGHDT; CDR2 reads YYEEEE. The CDR3 is 16 amino acids. CDR3 loop: CASSLFSISTNEKLFF. For the CDR3, the DNA is TGTGCCAGCAGCTTGTTCAGCATCTCAACTAATGAAAAACTGTTTTTT.

This CDR3 is CAISEGLRETQYF. The CDR3, as DNA: TGTGCCATCAGTGAGGGTTTGAGGGAGACCCAGTACTTC. V is TRBV10-3 and J is TRBJ2-5; D is ambiguous. Per the germline V gene, CDR1 is ENHRY and CDR2 is SYGVKD. The CDR3 is 13 residues long. The ends were cut back, 2 bases at V and 5 bases at J, with 9 bases in the middle.

The chain is built from TRBV29-1 and TRBJ2-7, with 8 nucleotides matching TRBD1. CDR3 length: 13 residues. Trimming cost V 7 bases and J 5 bases; bases outside gene matches: 10. Germline V gene sequence: CDR1 SQVTM, CDR2 ANQGSEA. CDR3 in amino acids: CSASGQAVHEQYF. The CDR3 nucleotides are TGCAGCGCCTCGGGACAGGCGGTCCACGAGCAGTACTTC.

This clone was observed many times. CDR3 sequence reads: CASSTPGQVNSPLHF. The CDR3 bases are TGTGCCAGCAGTACACCGGGACAAGTTAATTCACCCCTCCACTTT. This chain uses TRBV6-2 or TRBV6-3 with TRBJ1-6, with D tentatively TRBD1 (6 bases). Per germline, CDR1 MNHEY and CDR2 SVGEGT. The V gene lost 5 bases and the J gene lost 6 bases, with 14 bases spanning the gap. The length of the CDR3 is 15 residues.

The chain recombines TRBV12-5 with TRBJ2-1; D is possibly TRBD1 or TRBD2 (5 bases each). The V gene's germline CDR1 is LGHNT and CDR2 FRNRAP. This CDR3 has 14 amino acids. V was trimmed by 5 bases and J by 5 bases, leaving 13 bases between them. CDR3 protein: CASGPWDGNNEQFF. The CDR3 DNA reads TGTGCTAGTGGTCCATGGGACGGTAACAATGAGCAGTTCTTC.

The chain couples TRBV10-3 to TRBJ2-3, with D perhaps given as TRBD1 or TRBD2 (5 bases each). The CDR3 totals 13 residues. Germline V gene lookup returns CDR1 ENHRY and CDR2 SYGVKD. V shed 6 bases and J shed 7 bases, with 14 bases lying between them. In DNA, the CDR3 is TGTGCCATCAGAGGGGACCAGTCGAATACGCAGTATTTT. Residues: CAIRGDQSNTQYF.

The rearrangement links TRBV7-3 to TRBJ2-2; D not resolved. CDR3 length: 11 residues. Germline values: CDR1 SGHTA, CDR2 FQGTGA. Trimming pared 5 bases from V and 6 bases from J, leaving 4 bases between. Here the CDR3 reads CASSLSGELFF. CDR3 in DNA: TGTGCCAGCAGCCTCTCCGGGGAGCTGTTTTTT.

This clone was observed once. The chain employs TRBV19 and TRBJ1-1; possibly TRBD1 for D (5 bases). The CDR3 runs 13 residues. The V gene's germline CDR1 is LNHDA and CDR2 SQIVND (reference sequence). The V end was cut by 6 bases, the J end by 0 bases, with 8 bases between. The CDR3 bases are TGTGCCAGTAGCCCACAGGTGAACACTGAAGCTTTCTTT. It specifies CASSPQVNTEAFF.

The J gene is TRBJ1-6, the V gene TRBV19; no reliable D call. Germline loops: CDR1 LNHDA, CDR2 SQIVND (reference sequence). The CDR3 loop spans 13 amino acids. Trimming took 8 bases from V and 6 from J, leaving 11 bases between them. The CDR3 nucleotides are TGTGCCAGTGAGGCATACGCTAATTCACCCCTCCACTTT. This codes for CASEAYANSPLHF. Combining the CDR3 with reference TRBV19 and TRBJ1-6 gives the whole variable domain DGGITQSPKYLFRKEGQNVTLSCEQNLNHDAMYWYRQDPGQGLRLIYYSQIVNDFQKGDIAEGYSVSREKKESFPLTVTSAQKNPTAFYLCASEAYANSPLHFGNGTRLTVT.

The rearrangement uses TRBV5-5 and TRBJ1-6; D is ambiguous. The germline V gene has CDR1 SGHKS and CDR2 YYEKEE (reference sequence). Between the trimmed V and J ends, which lost 3 bases and 9 bases, there was a span of 19 bases. This CDR3 comprises 16 residues. This CDR3 reads CASSSDGGGYGSPLHF. The CDR3 bases are TGTGCCAGCAGCTCAGACGGTGGTGGGTATGGTTCACCCCTCCACTTT.

The chain couples TRBV11-3 to TRBJ1-3, with 8 bases identical to TRBD1. Trimming took 9 bases from V and 0 from J; bases not matched to a gene: 4. Germline assignment: CDR1 SGHNT and CDR2 YENEEA. This CDR3 comprises 14 residues. The CDR3 protein is CASSGGLSGNTIYF. DNA of the CDR3: TGTGCCAGTTCAGGGGGCCTCTCTGGAAACACCATATATTTT.

This sequence joins TRBV9 and TRBJ2-3, with 7 bases matching TRBD2. After removal of 0 bases from V and 5 bases from J, the junction contained 6 bases not matched to a gene. Germline CDR1 SGDLS, CDR2 YYNGEE. CDR3 length: 15 residues. CDR3 in amino acids: CASSVEAPGGDTQYF. The CDR3 nucleotides read TGTGCCAGCAGCGTAGAAGCCCCGGGGGGAGATACGCAGTATTTT.

This clone was seen more than once but under ten times. V and J are TRBV7-2 and TRBJ1-1; D uncertain. Trimming left V 4 bases short and J 1 base short, with 13 bases between. The V gene's germline CDR1 is SGHTA and CDR2 FQGNSA. The CDR3 consists of 15 residues. This chain's CDR3 is CASSSSGSTNTEAFF. The CDR3 coding sequence is TGTGCCAGCAGCTCCTCCGGGAGTACGAACACTGAAGCTTTCTTT.

The genes are TRBV6-5 and TRBJ1-5; 10 bases map to TRBD1. V trimming: 6 bases; J trimming: 1 base; junction bases outside the gene matches: 3. The germline V gene encodes CDR1 MNHEY and CDR2 SVGAGI. This CDR3 is built from 15 residues. The CDR3 DNA is TGTGCCAGCAGCGAGGACAGGGGGAGCAATCAGCCCCAGCATTTT. This codes for CASSEDRGSNQPQHF.

The chain links TRBV7-2 to TRBJ1-1; no clear D. The CDR3 length is 17 residues. V was shortened by 4 bases and J by 2 bases, with 20 bases between the two germline ends. Germline V gene data show CDR1 as SGHTA and CDR2 as FQGNSA. The CDR3 DNA reads as TGTGCCAGCAGCTCCGGGCCAGGCGTTTGGCCTAACACTGAAGCTTTCTTT. As protein: CASSSGPGVWPNTEAFF.

The genes are TRBV2 and TRBJ2-7, with D perhaps TRBD2 (6 bases). This CDR3 has 13 amino acids. Germline assignment: CDR1 SNHLY and CDR2 FYNNEI. The germline V and J ends were trimmed by 11 bases and 1 base, with 15 bases remaining between them. The CDR3, as DNA: TGTGCCTCCAGGGATAGCGGATCCTACGAGCAGTACTTC. The encoded protein is CASRDSGSYEQYF.

The chain combines TRBV7-2 with TRBJ1-2, with D tentatively TRBD1 (6 bases). Germline-derived CDR1 and CDR2 are SGHTA and FQGNSA. CDR3 size: 15 residues. V was pared by 5 bases and J by 7 bases, with 20 bases between. As DNA, the CDR3 is TGTGCCAGCAGCAAAGGGACACAACAAGGTTTTGGCTACACCTTC. It is translated as CASSKGTQQGFGYTF.

The chain joins TRBV7-6 to TRBJ2-6, with unresolved D. This CDR3 contains 16 residues. The V end was cut by 5 bases, the J end by 0 bases, with 11 bases between. Germline V gene data show CDR1 as SGHVS and CDR2 as FNYEAQ. The DNA for the CDR3 is TGTGCCAGCAGCCGCGCTGGATTCTCTGGGGCCAACGTCCTGACTTTC. Translation: CASSRAGFSGANVLTF.

This clone was detected once. The chain has TRBV5-1 and TRBJ1-4; TRBD1 matches 7 bases. The germline gives CDR1 SGHRS, CDR2 YFSETQ. The CDR3 totals 15 residues. The V and J ends lost 0 bases and 6 bases, in that order; junction bases with no gene match: 5. This chain's CDR3 is CASSLETGRDEKLFF. The CDR3, as DNA: TGCGCCAGCAGCTTGGAGACAGGGCGGGATGAAAAACTGTTTTTT.

The rearrangement uses TRBV18 and TRBJ2-7; 8 nucleotides match TRBD1. V gave up 3 bases and J gave up 3 bases; unmatched junction bases: 7. There are 15 residues in the CDR3. From germline, CDR1 is KGHSH and CDR2 LQKENI. The CDR3 nucleotides are TGTGCCAGCTCACCCGGGGACAGGCCATACTACGAGCAGTACTTC. Protein sequence: CASSPGDRPYYEQYF.

V and J are TRBV6-2 or TRBV6-3 and TRBJ1-5; maybe TRBD1 (6 bases). Trimming took 6 bases from V and 5 from J, leaving 17 bases between them. The CDR3 is 15 residues long. Germline V gene lookup returns CDR1 MNHEY and CDR2 SVGEGT. This CDR3 is CASSPTTGFDQPQHF. The CDR3, as DNA: TGTGCCAGCAGCCCAACTACAGGGTTCGATCAGCCCCAGCATTTT.

The gene calls are TRBV6-2 or TRBV6-3 and TRBJ1-5; D is uncertain. The CDR3 extends over 15 amino acids. The V and J ends lost 1 base and 3 bases respectively, with 10 bases between them. CDR1 and CDR2 (germline): MNHEY, SVGEGT. The CDR3 spells CASSYWVPDNQPQHF. For the CDR3, the DNA is TGTGCCAGCAGTTACTGGGTCCCTGACAATCAGCCCCAGCATTTT.

The V gene is TRBV5-8, the J gene TRBJ1-5; D gene uncertain. CDR3 size: 16 residues. The V end lost 6 bases, the J end lost 0 bases, and 16 bases lay between the germline ends. Germline CDR1 is SGHTS and CDR2 is YDEGEE. The CDR3, as DNA: TGTGCCAGCACCCCCGGGCAGGCCTATAGCAATCAGCCCCAGCATTTT. Encoded protein: CASTPGQAYSNQPQHF. Full variable domain (remainder filled in from reference TRBV5-8 and TRBJ1-5): EAGVTQSPTHLIKTRGQQATLRCSPISGHTSVYWYQQALGLGLQFLLWYDEGEERNRGNFPPRFSGRQFPNYSSELNVNALELEDSALYLCASTPGQAYSNQPQHFGDGTRLSIL.

The V gene is TRBV19, the J gene TRBJ2-7, with a possible D match to TRBD2 (6 bases). Trimming took off 4 bases at V and 6 bases at J, with 19 bases between the two ends. Germline loops: CDR1 LNHDA, CDR2 SQIVND (reference sequence). The length of the CDR3 is 15 residues. CDR3 sequence reads: CASSTAPGLTVEQYF. The DNA of the CDR3 is TGTGCCAGTAGTACCGCTCCGGGACTGACGGTCGAGCAGTACTTC.

The chain couples TRBV3-1 (or the pseudogene TRBV3-2) to TRBJ2-7; tentatively, D is TRBD1 or TRBD2 (5 bases each). V was pared by 4 bases and J by 2 bases, with 18 bases between. Germline V lookup: CDR1 LGHDT, CDR2 YNNKEL (reference sequence). The CDR3 sequence is 16 residues long. The CDR3 DNA is TGTGCCAGCAGCCTCTTCCTCGGGGCGAGGCCCTACGAGCAGTACTTC. Translating it yields CASSLFLGARPYEQYF.

The V call is TRBV20-1, the J call TRBJ2-7; 7 nucleotides line up with TRBD2. Germline V lookup: CDR1 DFQATT, CDR2 SNEGSKA (reference sequence). The CDR3 covers 14 residues. Unmatched junction bases numbered 5, after V lost 3 bases and J lost 0 bases. The CDR3 DNA reads TGCAGTGCTAGTAGGGGCGGGGGCTCCTACGAGCAGTACTTC. Translation gives CSASRGGGSYEQYF.

The chain links TRBV27 to TRBJ1-1; TRBD1 might be the D (5 bases). CDR1 is MNHEY, CDR2 SMNVEV, per germline (reference sequence). The V end was cut by 2 bases, the J end by 5 bases, with 21 bases between. This CDR3 has 17 amino acids. CDR3 amino acids: CASSLRLRGPRGTEAFF. Here the CDR3 DNA reads TGTGCCAGCAGTTTACGACTAAGGGGCCCGCGGGGGACTGAAGCTTTCTTT.

The chain is built from TRBV7-2 and TRBJ2-7; D may be TRBD2 (5 bases). Trimming shortened V by 2 bases and J by 7 bases, and 18 bases separated the two germline ends. CDR1 and CDR2 (germline): SGHTA, FQGNSA. This CDR3 has 15 residues. DNA for the CDR3: TGTGCCAGCAGCTTACAGACGGGGTACCAGAGGGAGCAGTACTTC. It is translated as CASSLQTGYQREQYF.

V is TRBV19 and J is TRBJ1-4; 11 nucleotides line up with TRBD1. Germline V lookup: CDR1 LNHDA, CDR2 SQIVND (reference sequence). The CDR3 covers 16 residues. V gave up 5 bases and J gave up 6 bases; unmatched junction bases: 8. The CDR3 here is CASSPTRDRGDEKLFF. The CDR3 DNA follows: TGTGCCAGTAGTCCCACCCGGGACAGGGGGGATGAAAAACTGTTTTTT.